This TCR beta chain originates from a study of early T cells in non-severe SARS-CoV-2 infection. After removal of 7 bases from V and 1 base from J, the junction contained 6 bases not matched to a gene. This CDR3 is built from 15 residues. The germline gives CDR1 MNHEY, CDR2 SVGAGI. From the 5' RACE reads, TCRdb called clonotypes with MiXCR, one entry per CDR3 protein. The sample yields 30,000 to 40,000 distinct CDR3 sequences, 5.4% seen once. The sequence came from an adult who was a healthcare worker with PCR-confirmed SARS-CoV-2 infection or an uninfected control (not recorded which). The rearrangement joins TRBV6-5 to TRBJ2-1; TRBD2 matches 8 bases. The sample in question was whole blood, obtained at baseline. The CDR3 is CASNGAGASYNEQFF. As DNA, the CDR3 is TGTGCCAGCAACGGAGCGGGAGCTTCCTACAATGAGCAGTTCTTC.